These T cell receptor beta chains were read from a single sample in a study of blood T cells in healthy people across ages. TCRdb re-derived calls from the 5' RACE reads in MiXCR, one entry per CDR3 protein. Here the sample spans around 1.5 million distinct CDR3 sequences, 45% to 70% being singletons. Sequencing was carried out using blood. The receptors stem from a man aged 18 to 30 in good health. Each CDR3 is given with its conserved first and last residue. A D gene is named only where the DNA matches it firmly. Rows give clone size only sometimes, using once, few, many, or a class for an expanded clone.

d_call	clone_size	v_call	j_call	cdr3_nt	cdr3_aa
NA	NA	TRBV28	TRBJ1-5	TGTGCCAGCAGTCCCAGACTGATTAATCAGCCCCAGCATTTT	CASSPRLINQPQHF
NA	NA	TRBV19	TRBJ2-3	TGTGCCAGTAGTTGGACAAAACCCACAGATACGCAGTATTTT	CASSWTKPTDTQYF
TRBD2	few	TRBV3-1	TRBJ2-5	TGTGCCAGCAGCCAAGGGTATCAAGCGGGGGGGTGGGAGACCCAGTACTTC	CASSQGYQAGGWETQYF
TRBD2	NA	TRBV29-1	TRBJ2-1	TGCAGCGTGGGGGTGACTAGCGGCCCCCCATATGAGCAGTTCTTC	CSVGVTSGPPYEQFF
TRBD1	few	TRBV9	TRBJ2-3	TGTGCCAGCAGCGACCAAGGACAGGCAGATACGCAGTATTTT	CASSDQGQADTQYF
NA	NA	TRBV25-1	TRBJ2-3	TGTGCCAGCAGTCCAAGGATGAGCACAGATACGCAGTATTTT	CASSPRMSTDTQYF
NA	NA	TRBV14	TRBJ2-4	TGTGCCAGCAGCCAAAGTGCAGGCTCGGGAAGGCAGTACTTC	CASSQSAGSGRQYF
NA	NA	TRBV10-3	TRBJ2-7	TGTGCCATCAATGAGTCAACCGAGCAGTACTTC	CAINESTEQYF
NA	NA	TRBV11-2	TRBJ2-1	TGTGCCAGCAGCCCGACCCATGAGCAGTTCTTC	CASSPTHEQFF
TRBD1	NA	TRBV6-5	TRBJ2-1	TGTGCCAGCAGTCACACCCGGGACAGCTTTTACAATGAGCAGTTCTTC	CASSHTRDSFYNEQFF
TRBD2	NA	TRBV10-3	TRBJ2-7	TGTGCCATCAGTAACGTTATAGCGGGAGGACTCTACGAGCAGTACTTC	CAISNVIAGGLYEQYF
NA	NA	TRBV20-1	TRBJ1-5	TGCAGTGCTTTCGAAACAGAATTTAGCAATCAGCCCCAGCATTTT	CSAFETEFSNQPQHF
TRBD2	few	TRBV7-2	TRBJ2-7	TGTGCCAGCAGCTTAGCTGGACTAGCGGGAGGGTTCGGCTACGAGCAGTACTTC	CASSLAGLAGGFGYEQYF
NA	NA	TRBV5-1	TRBJ2-1	TGCGCCAGCAGCCCCAGTGGGTGGGGCAATGAGCAGTTCTTC	CASSPSGWGNEQFF
NA	NA	TRBV29-1	TRBJ1-5	TGCAGCGTTGGGTCCCTCAATCAGCCCCAGCATTTT	CSVGSLNQPQHF
NA	few	TRBV6-2/TRBV6-3	TRBJ1-2	TGTGCCAGCAGTTATTCAAGGGGCGGCTACACCTTC	CASSYSRGGYTF
TRBD2	NA	TRBV20-1	TRBJ2-1	TGCAGTGCTAGAGAGTTAGCGGGATTCTACAATGAGCAGTTCTTC	CSARELAGFYNEQFF